One and the same sample provided the 12 T cell receptor beta chains below, sequenced in a study of blood T cell repertoires in COVID-19. Sequenced by immunoSEQ multiplex PCR; TCRdb stores in-frame clones only, minus some. Here the sample spans some 180,000 clones, 84% being singletons. The sample comprised peripheral blood. The receptors were sampled from a human donor in a cohort sampled during active COVID-19.

The chain couples TRBV7-8 to TRBJ1-4; a weak D match, TRBD1 (6 bases). This CDR3 has 15 residues. V was pared by 5 bases and J by 11 bases, with 21 bases between. Germline assignment: CDR1 SGHVS and CDR2 FQNEAQ. CDR3 sequence reads: CASSPMLQGMGKLFF. The CDR3 DNA reads as TGTGCCAGCAGCCCTATGTTACAGGGAATGGGGAAACTGTTTTTT.

The DNA for the CDR3 is TGTGCCAGCAGCCACGCACGGTTTGGTGGTGAAAAACTGTTTTTT. Amino acid sequence: CASSHARFGGEKLFF. V and J are TRBV7-8 and TRBJ1-4, with no clear D. Germline values: CDR1 SGHVS, CDR2 FQNEAQ. The CDR3 sequence is 15 residues long. V was shortened by 5 bases and J by 7 bases, with 17 bases between the two germline ends.

V gene TRBV9 combines with J gene TRBJ2-7, with D maybe TRBD1 (7 bases). Germline CDR1 reads SGDLS; CDR2 reads YYNGEE. The ends were cut back, 0 bases at V and 4 bases at J, with 14 bases in the middle. The CDR3 is 15 amino acids. DNA for the CDR3: TGTGCCAGCAGCGTAGGATCCAGGGGGGAGTACGAGCAGTACTTC. Protein product: CASSVGSRGEYEQYF.

The gene calls are TRBV6-5 and TRBJ2-7; 7 positions match TRBD1. The CDR3 consists of 15 residues. V trimming: 5 bases; J trimming: 6 bases; junction bases outside the gene matches: 13. Germline loops: CDR1 MNHEY, CDR2 SVGAGI. The CDR3, as DNA: TGTGCCAGCAGTAGGGGGCGGTCAACGTTCTCCGAGCAGTACTTC. Its translation is CASSRGRSTFSEQYF.

The chain links TRBV7-9 to TRBJ2-1, with TRBD1 matching over 8 bases. The CDR3 length is 16 residues. From germline, CDR1 is SEHNR and CDR2 FQNEAQ (reference sequence). Trimming took 4 bases from V and 7 from J; bases not matched to a gene: 12. In DNA, the CDR3 is TGTGCCAGCAGCTCCCCAGGACAGGGAAGGCTTAATGAGCAGTTCTTC. Translation: CASSSPGQGRLNEQFF. The variable domain in full, completed from reference TRBV7-9 and TRBJ2-1, reads DTGVSQNPRHKITKRGQNVTFRCDPISEHNRLYWYRQTLGQGPEFLTYFQNEAQLEKSRLLSDRFSAERPKGSFSTLEIQRTEQGDSAMYLCASSSPGQGRLNEQFFGPGTRLTVL.

The chain carries TRBV4-1 and TRBJ1-1; 7 nucleotides agree with TRBD1. Per the germline V gene, CDR1 is MGHRA and CDR2 is YSYEKL. The V gene end was trimmed by 4 bases and the J gene end by 0 bases; junction bases not matched to a gene: 14. The CDR3 runs 18 residues. CDR3 DNA: TGCGCCAGCAGCCTTCAGAGGGCAGGGGGAGTGATGAACACTGAAGCTTTCTTT. Translation gives CASSLQRAGGVMNTEAFF.

The chain uses TRBV14 and TRBJ2-2; a weak D match, TRBD2 (6 bases). V was pared by 4 bases and J by 6 bases, with 15 bases between. In germline, CDR1 is SGHDN, CDR2 FVKESK. This CDR3 spans 15 amino acids. CDR3 nucleotides: TGTGCCAGCAGCCCCCGGGCGGCGGGACCCGGGGAGCTGTTTTTT. Amino acids: CASSPRAAGPGELFF.

The chain combines TRBV18 with TRBJ1-1; TRBD1 aligns across 7 bases. This CDR3 contains 14 residues. Germline V lookup: CDR1 KGHSH, CDR2 LQKENI. V shed 8 bases and J 3 bases; nucleotides not matched to a gene: 9. The CDR3 DNA follows: TGTGCCAGCCAGGGACAGACGACGCACACTGAAGCTTTCTTT. The encoded protein is CASQGQTTHTEAFF.

This clone was observed once. This chain links TRBV5-1 with TRBJ2-3; a weak D match, TRBD1 (6 bases). CDR1 SGHRS and CDR2 YFSETQ come from the germline V gene. V shed 0 bases and J shed 6 bases, with 29 bases lying between them. This CDR3 is 20 amino acids long. As DNA, the CDR3 is TGCGCCAGCAGCTTGGGTTGGGACCCTGAGAGGCCAGGGGAAGCGGATACGCAGTATTTT. It is translated as CASSLGWDPERPGEADTQYF.

This clone was seen a single time. The CDR3 DNA sequence: TGTGCCACCCTACGGGGATCAGACTATGGCTACACCTTC. Translation: CATLRGSDYGYTF. V usage is TRBV2 and J usage is TRBJ1-2, with D hard to call. The V and J ends lost 10 bases and 3 bases respectively, with 15 bases between them. Looked up from germline, CDR1 is SNHLY and CDR2 is FYNNEI. This CDR3 has 13 amino acids. The full variable domain, completed using reference TRBV2 and TRBJ1-2, is EPEVTQTPSHQVTQMGQEVILRCVPISNHLYFYWYRQILGQKVEFLVSFYNNEISEKSEIFDDQFSVERPDGSNFTLKIRSTKLEDSAMYFCATLRGSDYGYTFGSGTRLTVV.

This clone came up once. The rearrangement uses TRBV21-1 and TRBJ1-5; the DNA was not used to check the table's D call, TRBD1. TRBV21-1 is classified as a pseudogene. The CDR3 has 13 residues. CDR3 DNA sequence: TGTGCCAGCAGTCCGGGACAGTCACCGCCCCAGCATTTT. Protein sequence: CASSPGQSPPQHF.

This rearrangement joins TRBV7-6 to TRBJ1-6, with a tentative D call TRBD1 (5 bases). This CDR3 spans 15 amino acids. Germline CDR1 and CDR2: SGHVS and FNYEAQ. Trimming stripped 2 bases from V and 7 bases from J, with 12 bases between. CDR3 protein: CASSLYTGINSPLHF. CDR3 sequence (DNA): TGTGCCAGCAGCTTATACACAGGCATCAATTCACCCCTCCACTTT.